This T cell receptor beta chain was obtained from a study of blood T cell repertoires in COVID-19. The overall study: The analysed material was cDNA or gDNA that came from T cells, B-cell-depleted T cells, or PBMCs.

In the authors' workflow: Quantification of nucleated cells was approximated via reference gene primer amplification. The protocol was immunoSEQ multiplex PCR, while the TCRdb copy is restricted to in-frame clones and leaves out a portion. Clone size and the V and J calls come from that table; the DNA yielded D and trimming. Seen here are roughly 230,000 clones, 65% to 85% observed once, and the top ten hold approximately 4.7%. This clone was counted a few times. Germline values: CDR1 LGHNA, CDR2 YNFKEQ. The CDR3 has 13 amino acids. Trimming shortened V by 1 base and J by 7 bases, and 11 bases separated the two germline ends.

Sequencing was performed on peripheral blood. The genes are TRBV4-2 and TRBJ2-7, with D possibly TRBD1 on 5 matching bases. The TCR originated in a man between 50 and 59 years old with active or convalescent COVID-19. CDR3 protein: CASSQVGRDEQYF. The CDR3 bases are TGTGCCAGCAGCCAAGTTGGCAGGGATGAGCAGTACTTC.